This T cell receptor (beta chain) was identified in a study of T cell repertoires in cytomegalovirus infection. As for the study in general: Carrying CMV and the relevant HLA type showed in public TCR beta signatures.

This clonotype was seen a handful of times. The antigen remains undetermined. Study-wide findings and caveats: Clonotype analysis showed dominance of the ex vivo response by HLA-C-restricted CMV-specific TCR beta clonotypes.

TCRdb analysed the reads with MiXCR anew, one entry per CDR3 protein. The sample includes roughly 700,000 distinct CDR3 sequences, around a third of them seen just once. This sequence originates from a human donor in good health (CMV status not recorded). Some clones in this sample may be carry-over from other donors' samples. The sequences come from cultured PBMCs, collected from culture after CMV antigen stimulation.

Here the CDR3 DNA reads TGCGCCAGCAGCATCTGGACTCGTAACAATGAGCAGTTCTTC. The encoded protein is CASSIWTRNNEQFF. This rearrangement joins TRBV5-1 to TRBJ2-1; perhaps TRBD2 as D (5 bases). The V gene lost 4 bases and the J gene lost 5 bases, with 13 bases spanning the gap. This CDR3 comprises 14 residues. CDR1 is SGHRS, CDR2 YFSETQ, per germline.